This passage covers 29 T cell receptor beta chains from one sample sequenced in a study of regulatory T cells in long-lasting Graves disease (dated by TCRdb to the early 2020s). The protocol used for the library was multiplex PCR. These reads were obtained on an Illumina HiSeq 4000. TCR beta libraries were built with iRepertoire HTBI primers and Arm-PCR amplification of CDR3 regions. TCRdb reprocessing: public reads trimmed at Q25 with fastp, clones called with MiXCR, in-frame beta chains kept. Rows are combined by CDR3 protein, so each entry shows the most common genes and DNA. In all, the sample holds over 450,000 distinct CDR3 sequences, and 12% of those were seen once. The ten most abundant clones make up roughly 8.9% of the sample. The time point label on this specimen signifies: newly diagnosed GD, antithyroid drugs for less than 3 months. For both TCR sequencing and RNA sequencing, RNA was extracted from PBMCs using TRIzol.

The sample was also linked to a second study, of T cells in Graves' hyperthyroidism and ophthalmopathy.

Sequences were derived from peripheral blood mononuclear cells (PBMCs), sampled at new diagnosis, from a patient treated with antithyroid drugs. The receptors were sampled from a woman aged 25 to 39 with Graves disease. Donor details come from another sample of the same person, matched by shared clones.

This clonotype was recorded many times. V usage is TRBV27 and J usage is TRBJ2-2; D may be TRBD1 or TRBD2 (6 bases each). V lost 5 bases and J lost 4, with 17 bases in between. The germline gives CDR1 MNHEY, CDR2 SMNVEV (reference sequence). The CDR3 loop spans 16 amino acids. The CDR3 loop is CASSPRGPSVTGELFF. CDR3 nucleotide sequence: TGTGCCAGCAGTCCCCGGGGGCCCTCGGTCACCGGGGAGCTGTTTTTT.

This clonotype came up many times. This chain links TRBV5-4 with TRBJ2-5; possible D gene TRBD1, 6 bases. Trimming took off 2 bases at V and 5 bases at J, with 13 bases between the two ends. The CDR3 sequence is 14 residues long. Germline CDR1 is SGHNT and CDR2 is YYREEE (reference sequence). CDR3 in amino acids: CASSFSGARETQYF. CDR3 nucleotides: TGTGCCAGCAGCTTTTCAGGGGCTCGTGAGACCCAGTACTTC.

This clonotype was seen repeatedly, ten times or more. The chain combines TRBV24-1 with TRBJ1-1; no firm D call. The ends were cut back, 2 bases at V and 0 bases at J, with 9 bases in the middle. Germline values: CDR1 KGHDR, CDR2 SFDVKD. The CDR3 extends over 15 amino acids. CDR3 loop: CATSDSTTLNTEAFF. CDR3 coding DNA: TGTGCCACCAGTGATTCGACCACATTGAACACTGAAGCTTTCTTT.

In its sample, this clonotype was seen many times. The rearrangement joins TRBV12-3 or TRBV12-4 to TRBJ2-7; 9 nucleotides line up with TRBD1. This CDR3 has 15 residues. Unmatched junction bases numbered 9, after V lost 5 bases and J lost 4 bases. The CDR3 region has the DNA TGTGCCAGCAGTCCACCGGGACAGGGAAGGTACGAGCAGTACTTC. Its protein is CASSPPGQGRYEQYF.

The chain couples TRBV5-5 to TRBJ1-5; no reliable D call. The germline V and J ends were trimmed by 3 bases and 8 bases, with 18 bases remaining between them. Per the germline V gene, CDR1 is SGHKS and CDR2 is YYEKEE (reference sequence). The CDR3 extends over 15 amino acids. CDR3 region: CASSSGSISLEPQHF. CDR3 nucleotide sequence: TGTGCCAGCAGCTCCGGTTCTATTTCCCTGGAGCCCCAGCATTTT.

This clonotype has ten or more counts. The rearrangement links TRBV2 to TRBJ2-7; 7 nucleotides match TRBD1. There are 13 residues in the CDR3. Per the germline V gene, CDR1 is SNHLY and CDR2 is FYNNEI. V was pared by 4 bases and J by 5 bases, with 5 bases of the junction left unmatched. The CDR3 sequence: CASSGRQGHEQYF. CDR3 in DNA: TGTGCCAGCAGTGGGAGACAGGGCCACGAGCAGTACTTC.

The V gene is TRBV11-2, the J gene TRBJ2-5; TRBD2 matches at 10 bases. V lost 5 bases, J lost 1 base, and 7 bases stayed unmatched. Germline CDR1 SGHAT, CDR2 FQNNGV. The CDR3 contains 16 residues. In DNA, the CDR3 is TGTGCCAGCAGCCCAGGGGTAGCGGGGGGCCAAGAGACCCAGTACTTC. Translating gives CASSPGVAGGQETQYF.

As for this clonotype: A much larger clone lies one base from this, so it may be a read error. The chain combines TRBV2 with TRBJ2-1; D is unresolved. The CDR3 runs 13 residues. Per germline, CDR1 SNHLY and CDR2 FYNNEI. V dropped 3 bases and J dropped 7 bases, with 10 bases sitting between them. The CDR3: CASSETAWNEQFF. The CDR3 nucleotides are TGTGCCAGCAGTGAGACGGCCTGGAATGAGCAGTTCTTC.

This clonotype was seen ten or more times. The V call is TRBV28, the J call TRBJ2-7; D ambiguous. CDR1 and CDR2 (germline): MDHEN, SYDVKM. This CDR3 spans 16 amino acids. With 6 bases removed from V and 1 base from J, the gap between germline ends came to 19 bases. CDR3 in amino acids: CASSPPNYVVSYEQYF. CDR3 nucleotide sequence: TGTGCCAGCAGCCCCCCCAATTACGTCGTGTCCTACGAGCAGTACTTC.

This chain links TRBV11-3 with TRBJ2-3, with TRBD2 matching 12 bases. CDR1 and CDR2 (germline): SGHNT, YENEEA. There are 18 residues in the CDR3. After removal of 3 bases from V and 2 bases from J, the junction contained 9 bases not matched to a gene. The CDR3 nucleotides read TGTGCCAGCAGCTTCTCCCCAGGACTAGCGGGGATCACAGATACGCAGTATTTT. Protein sequence: CASSFSPGLAGITDTQYF.

The count of this clonotype is one. The chain has TRBV27 and TRBJ1-2, with D hard to call. This CDR3 contains 14 residues. Trimming left V 5 bases short and J 4 bases short, with 14 bases between. Germline loops: CDR1 MNHEY, CDR2 SMNVEV (reference sequence). The CDR3 loop is CASSPGRQSYGYTF. The CDR3 region has the DNA TGTGCCAGCAGTCCAGGCCGGCAGAGCTATGGCTACACCTTC.

This clonotype was counted many times. This chain connects TRBV10-3 to TRBJ1-1; no definite D call. Germline-derived CDR1 and CDR2 are ENHRY and SYGVKD. V was trimmed by 3 bases and J by 1 base, leaving 12 bases between them. The CDR3 length is 15 residues. The CDR3 nucleotides are TGTGCCATCAGTGATTACGGGGTGGGGAACACTGAAGCTTTCTTT. Translating it yields CAISDYGVGNTEAFF.

The rearrangement links TRBV7-3 to TRBJ1-2; 8 bases fit TRBD1. V lost 5 bases, J lost 6 bases, and 5 bases stayed unmatched. The CDR3 totals 13 residues. From germline, CDR1 is SGHTA and CDR2 FQGTGA. The CDR3 DNA sequence: TGTGCCAGCAGCGCCGAGACAGGGGATGGCTACACCTTC. Amino acids: CASSAETGDGYTF.

The chain combines TRBV20-1 with TRBJ1-1, with 7 bases that match TRBD1. With 5 bases clipped from V and 5 bases from J, the junction kept 5 bases outside the gene matches. The CDR3 has 12 amino acids. Germline V gene sequence: CDR1 DFQATT, CDR2 SNEGSKA (reference sequence). CDR3 nucleotides: TGCAGTGCTGAGGGGGCGAAAACTGAAGCTTTCTTT. It yields the protein CSAEGAKTEAFF.

The chain links TRBV19 to TRBJ2-2; 7 bases fit TRBD1. Trimming took 6 bases from V and 4 from J; bases not matched to a gene: 11. Germline CDR1 and CDR2: LNHDA and SQIVND (reference sequence). The CDR3 is 16 amino acids. The CDR3 DNA is TGTGCCAGTAGGAAGGGGGCCCAGTACTTCACCGGGGAGCTGTTTTTT. It is translated as CASRKGAQYFTGELFF.

Many counts were recorded for this clonotype. The gene calls are TRBV6-1 and TRBJ2-1, with TRBD2 matching 8 bases. This CDR3 has 13 residues. Germline CDR1 and CDR2: MNHNS and SASEGT. Losses at the gene ends were 8 bases for V and 0 bases for J; bases not matched to a gene: 0. CDR3 amino acids: CASGLASYNEQFF. As DNA, the CDR3 is TGTGCCAGCGGACTAGCCTCCTACAATGAGCAGTTCTTC.

This sequence joins TRBV6-5 and TRBJ2-7, with D perhaps being TRBD1 or TRBD2 (5 bases each). Germline V gives CDR1 MNHEY, CDR2 SVGAGI. The CDR3 is 14 amino acids. Trimming left V 4 bases short and J 2 bases short, with 12 bases between. CDR3 in DNA: TGTGCCAGCAGTTCCCGGGACGGTCCCTACGAGCAGTACTTC. Translated: CASSSRDGPYEQYF.

The table lists this clonotype with many counts. The rearrangement uses TRBV5-1 and TRBJ2-5, with 12 nucleotides matching TRBD2. The CDR3 covers 18 residues. J lost 3 bases, V lost 0 bases, and 9 bases had no gene match. CDR1 is SGHRS, CDR2 YFSETQ, per germline. The DNA of the CDR3 is TGCGCCAGCAGCTTGGCCCGGACTAGCGGGAACTTTGAAGAGACCCAGTACTTC. Translation gives CASSLARTSGNFEETQYF.

This clonotype appeared many times. The rearrangement joins TRBV10-3 to TRBJ2-2, with a tentative D call TRBD2 (5 bases). The CDR3 consists of 17 residues. The germline gives CDR1 ENHRY, CDR2 SYGVKD. V lost 2 bases to trimming and J lost 3 bases, with 16 bases between them. The CDR3 sequence: CAISETTPTRYTGELFF. The CDR3 DNA follows: TGTGCCATCAGTGAGACCACCCCCACTAGGTACACCGGGGAGCTGTTTTTT.

At least ten counts were recorded for this clonotype. The V gene is TRBV10-3, the J gene TRBJ2-7; D may be TRBD2 (7 bases). Trimming pared 6 bases from V and 7 bases from J, leaving 19 bases between. The V gene's germline CDR1 is ENHRY and CDR2 SYGVKD. The CDR3 length is 14 residues. The CDR3 DNA reads TGTGCCATCAGCGATACAGGGAGGGCCGAAGAGCAGTACTTC. It is translated as CAISDTGRAEEQYF.

This clonotype has a count of ten or more. This chain uses TRBV11-2 with TRBJ2-2; no firm D call. The CDR3 is 17 residues long. Trimming cost V 1 base and J 4 bases, with 16 bases left between them. The V gene's germline CDR1 is SGHAT and CDR2 FQNNGV. The DNA of the CDR3 is TGTGCCAGCAGCTTAGTACCCACCGCGTCGGGCACCGGGGAGCTGTTTTTT. Translation gives CASSLVPTASGTGELFF.

The genes are TRBV9 and TRBJ2-1, with 8 positions matching TRBD1. The J segment lost 9 bases and the V segment lost 4 bases, leaving 6 bases of the junction unmatched. The CDR3 covers 13 residues. The germline gives CDR1 SGDLS, CDR2 YYNGEE. CDR3 DNA: TGTGCCAGCAGCTTCGGGACAGGCGGTGAGCAGTTCTTC. Translating it yields CASSFGTGGEQFF.

J is TRBJ2-7 and V is TRBV6-4, with 11 nucleotides matching TRBD2. The CDR3 loop spans 16 amino acids. Germline CDR1 is MRHNA and CDR2 is SNTAGT. The V and J ends lost 3 bases and 5 bases, in that order; junction bases with no gene match: 9. DNA for the CDR3: TGTGCCAGCAGTGAACCGATAGCGGGAGGGCCCCACGAGCAGTACTTC. It encodes CASSEPIAGGPHEQYF.

This clonotype was seen many times. The chain links TRBV15 to TRBJ1-4, with D tentatively TRBD1 (5 bases). The germline V gene has CDR1 LNHNV and CDR2 YYDKDF (reference sequence). The V end lost 3 bases, the J end lost 6 bases, and 23 bases lay between the germline ends. The CDR3 has 18 residues. The CDR3 loop reads CATSRLGLTAREHEKLFF. The CDR3 nucleotides read TGTGCCACCAGCAGGCTAGGCCTGACAGCGAGGGAGCATGAAAAACTGTTTTTT.

The genes are TRBV7-9 and TRBJ2-5; D gene unclear. CDR3 size: 16 residues. Germline assignment: CDR1 SEHNR and CDR2 FQNEAQ (reference sequence). V lost 4 bases and J lost 4, with 19 bases in between. In DNA form, the CDR3 reads TGTGCCAGCAGCTATCCTGCGGCAGCTAGACGAGAGACCCAGTACTTC. Residues: CASSYPAAARRETQYF.

The table lists this clonotype with many counts. The chain carries TRBV27 and TRBJ1-1; no clear D gene. The CDR3 runs 16 residues. The germline V gene encodes CDR1 MNHEY and CDR2 SMNVEV (reference sequence). V was shortened by 2 bases and J by 6 bases, with 19 bases between the two germline ends. The CDR3 DNA sequence: TGTGCCAGCAGTTTAGCGGCAGGTGCCCTCTATGCTGAAGCTTTCTTT. This gives the protein CASSLAAGALYAEAFF.

The rearrangement uses TRBV28 and TRBJ1-2; D is possibly TRBD1 (6 bases). V shed 8 bases and J shed 3 bases, with 13 bases lying between them. The CDR3 contains 13 residues. Germline-derived CDR1 and CDR2 are MDHEN and SYDVKM. The CDR3 DNA sequence: TGTGCCAGCTCCACCGACAGGTACTATGGCTACACCTTC. Its translation is CASSTDRYYGYTF.

This clonotype showed up many times. The chain recombines TRBV7-2 with TRBJ1-6, with 9 bases fitting TRBD1. The CDR3 is 14 amino acids. J lost 10 bases, V lost 4 bases, and 5 bases had no gene match. Germline loops: CDR1 SGHTA, CDR2 FQGNSA. The CDR3 loop reads CASSWWTGESPLHF. The CDR3 DNA reads TGTGCCAGCAGCTGGTGGACAGGGGAATCACCCCTCCACTTT.

This clonotype was seen only a few times. The V gene is TRBV10-2, the J gene TRBJ2-1, with 9 positions matching TRBD2. The CDR3 sequence is 17 residues long. The germline gives CDR1 WSHSY, CDR2 SAAADI. V lost 0 bases and J lost 8; bases outside the gene matches: 11. CDR3 sequence: CASSESGLALPRDEQFF. DNA of the CDR3: TGCGCCAGCAGTGAGTCGGGACTAGCCCTACCTAGGGATGAGCAGTTCTTC.